This T cell receptor (beta chain) was sequenced during a study of cytomegalovirus exposure and HLA in healthy donors. Study in general: HLA-typed donors were the source of roughly 80 million unique TCRs held in an early data release.

The CDR3 runs 15 residues. V was trimmed by 7 bases and J by 8 bases, leaving 20 bases between them. Germline V CDR1 and CDR2: MNHNY, SVGAGI (reference sequence). Primers for the PCR totalled 60 Vbeta and 13 Jbeta. The repertoire was sequenced with immunoSEQ multiplex PCR; TCRdb's copy has only in-frame clones and lacks some. The sample records about 200,000 clones, about four fifths being singletons. Study outcomes and limitations: Later analysis suggested links between common viral pathogens and several top significant clusters. Investigators reported 164 TCR beta chains as tied to cytomegalovirus. Earlier analysis found most TCR beta V segments productive about 87% or about 30% of the time.

A word on this clone: Its target is unknown.

This chain uses TRBV6-6 with TRBJ1-4; a possible D gene is TRBD1 (5 bases). This receptor was identified in a woman between 45 and 65 years old in good health and CMV-seronegative. Sequenced input: PBMCs. The CDR3 region is CASNSSPGVGEKLFF. The CDR3 DNA reads as TGTGCCAGCAACTCCTCACCGGGGGTGGGAGAAAAACTGTTTTTT.